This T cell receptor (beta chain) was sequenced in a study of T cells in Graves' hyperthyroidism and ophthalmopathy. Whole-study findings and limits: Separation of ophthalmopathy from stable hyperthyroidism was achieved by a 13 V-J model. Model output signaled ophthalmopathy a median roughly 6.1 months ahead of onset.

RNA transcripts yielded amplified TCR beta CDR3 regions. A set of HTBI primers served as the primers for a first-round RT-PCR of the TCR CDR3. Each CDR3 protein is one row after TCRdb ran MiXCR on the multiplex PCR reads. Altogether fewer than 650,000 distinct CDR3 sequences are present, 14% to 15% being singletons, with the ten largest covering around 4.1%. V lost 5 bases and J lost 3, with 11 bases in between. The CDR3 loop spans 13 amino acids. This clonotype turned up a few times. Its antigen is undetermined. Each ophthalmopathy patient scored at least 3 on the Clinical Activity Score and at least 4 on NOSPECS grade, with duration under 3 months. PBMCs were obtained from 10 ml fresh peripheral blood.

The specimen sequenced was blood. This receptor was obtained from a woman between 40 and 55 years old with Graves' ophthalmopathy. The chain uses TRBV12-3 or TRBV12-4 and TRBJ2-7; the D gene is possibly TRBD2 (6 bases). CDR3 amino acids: CASSRDLYYEQYF. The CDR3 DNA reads TGTGCCAGCAGTCGGGACTTATACTACGAGCAGTACTTC.